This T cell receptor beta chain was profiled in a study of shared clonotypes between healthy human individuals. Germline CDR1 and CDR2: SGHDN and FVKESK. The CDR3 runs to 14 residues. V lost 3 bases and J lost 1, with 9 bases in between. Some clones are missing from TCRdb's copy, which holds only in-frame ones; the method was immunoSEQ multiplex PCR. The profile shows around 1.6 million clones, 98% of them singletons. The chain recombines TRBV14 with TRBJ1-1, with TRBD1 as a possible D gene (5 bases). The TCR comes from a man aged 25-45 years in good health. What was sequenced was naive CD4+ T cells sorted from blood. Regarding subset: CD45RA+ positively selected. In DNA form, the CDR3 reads TGTGCCAGCAGCCACGGGGGAAAGAACACTGAAGCTTTCTTT. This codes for CASSHGGKNTEAFF. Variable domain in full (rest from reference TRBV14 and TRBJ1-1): EAGVTQFPSHSVIEKGQTVTLRCDPISGHDNLYWYRRVMGKEIKFLLHFVKESKQDESGMPNNRFLAERTGGTYSTLKVQPAELEDSGVYFCASSHGGKNTEAFFGQGTRLTVV.